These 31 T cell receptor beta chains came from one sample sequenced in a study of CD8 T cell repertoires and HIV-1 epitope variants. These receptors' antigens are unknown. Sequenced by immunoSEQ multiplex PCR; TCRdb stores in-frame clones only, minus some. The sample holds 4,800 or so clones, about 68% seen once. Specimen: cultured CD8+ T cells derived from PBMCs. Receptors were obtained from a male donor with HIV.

CDR3 sequence reads: CASSLGDSSDTQYF. DNA of the CDR3: TGCGCCAGCAGCTTGGGGGACAGCTCAGATACGCAGTATTTT. The V gene is TRBV5-1, the J gene TRBJ2-3; TRBD1 agrees at 7 bases. Germline V gives CDR1 SGHRS, CDR2 YFSETQ. The CDR3 is made up of 14 amino acids. V shed 0 bases and J 4 bases; nucleotides not matched to a gene: 2. The full variable domain, with the rest looked up from reference TRBV5-1 and TRBJ2-3, is KAGVTQTPRYLIKTRGQQVTLSCSPISGHRSVSWYQQTPGQGLQFLFEYFSETQRNKGNFPGRFSGRQFSNSRSEMNVSTLELGDSALYLCASSLGDSSDTQYFGPGTRLTVL.

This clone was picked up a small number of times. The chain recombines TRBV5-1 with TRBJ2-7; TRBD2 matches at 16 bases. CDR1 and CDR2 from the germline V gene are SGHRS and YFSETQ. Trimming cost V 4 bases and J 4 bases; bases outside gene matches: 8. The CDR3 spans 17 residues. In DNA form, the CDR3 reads TGCGCCAGCAGCCTGGGACTAGCGGGAGGGGGTGAGTACGAGCAGTACTTC. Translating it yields CASSLGLAGGGEYEQYF.

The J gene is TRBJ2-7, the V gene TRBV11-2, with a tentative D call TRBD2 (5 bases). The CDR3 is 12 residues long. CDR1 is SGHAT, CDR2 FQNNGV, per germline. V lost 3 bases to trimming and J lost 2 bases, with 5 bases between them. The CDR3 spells CASSFGTYEQYF. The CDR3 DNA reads TGTGCCAGCAGCTTCGGGACCTACGAGCAGTACTTC.

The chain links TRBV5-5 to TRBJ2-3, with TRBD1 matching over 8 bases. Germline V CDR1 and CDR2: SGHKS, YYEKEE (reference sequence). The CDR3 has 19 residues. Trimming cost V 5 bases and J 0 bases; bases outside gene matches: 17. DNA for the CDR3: TGTGCCAGCAGTCTTCTTCCCGGTCAGGGGGCGGAAAGCACAGATACGCAGTATTTT. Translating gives CASSLLPGQGAESTDTQYF.

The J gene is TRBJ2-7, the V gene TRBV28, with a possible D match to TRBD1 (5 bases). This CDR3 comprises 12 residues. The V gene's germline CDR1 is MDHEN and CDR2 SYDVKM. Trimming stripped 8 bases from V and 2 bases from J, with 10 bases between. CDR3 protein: CASVDSPYEQYF. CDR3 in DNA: TGTGCCAGCGTCGACAGTCCCTACGAGCAGTACTTC.

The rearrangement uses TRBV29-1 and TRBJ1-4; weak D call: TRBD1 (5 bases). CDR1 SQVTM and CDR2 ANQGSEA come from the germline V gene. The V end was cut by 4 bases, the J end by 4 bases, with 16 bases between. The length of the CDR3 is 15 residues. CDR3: CSVAGTNRGNEKLFF. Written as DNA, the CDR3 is TGCAGCGTTGCCGGGACCAACCGGGGTAATGAAAAACTGTTTTTT.

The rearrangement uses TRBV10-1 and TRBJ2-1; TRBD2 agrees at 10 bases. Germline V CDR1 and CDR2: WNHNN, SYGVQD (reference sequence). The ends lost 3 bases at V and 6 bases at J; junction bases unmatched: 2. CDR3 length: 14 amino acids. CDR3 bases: TGCGCCAGCAGTGATCCTAGCGGGAGCAATGAGCAGTTCTTC. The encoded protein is CASSDPSGSNEQFF.

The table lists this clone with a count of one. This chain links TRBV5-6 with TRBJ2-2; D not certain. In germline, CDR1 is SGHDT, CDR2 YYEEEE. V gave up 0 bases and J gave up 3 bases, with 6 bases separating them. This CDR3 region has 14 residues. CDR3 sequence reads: CASSLAYDTGELFF. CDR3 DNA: TGTGCCAGCAGCTTGGCCTACGACACCGGGGAGCTGTTTTTT.

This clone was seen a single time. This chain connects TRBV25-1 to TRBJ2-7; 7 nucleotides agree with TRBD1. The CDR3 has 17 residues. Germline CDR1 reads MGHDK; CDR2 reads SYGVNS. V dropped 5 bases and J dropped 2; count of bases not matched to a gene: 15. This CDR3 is CASSPTVGLGQPYEQYF. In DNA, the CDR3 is TGTGCCAGCAGTCCGACCGTAGGATTGGGACAGCCCTACGAGCAGTACTTC.

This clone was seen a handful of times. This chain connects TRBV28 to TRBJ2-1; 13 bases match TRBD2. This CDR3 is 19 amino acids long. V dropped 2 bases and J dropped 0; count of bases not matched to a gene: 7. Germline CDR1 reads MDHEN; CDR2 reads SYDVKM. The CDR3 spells CASSLPGLAGSSSYNEQFF. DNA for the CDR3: TGTGCCAGCAGTTTACCGGGACTAGCGGGGTCAAGCTCCTACAATGAGCAGTTCTTC. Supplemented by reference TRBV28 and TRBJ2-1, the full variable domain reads DVKVTQSSRYLVKRTGEKVFLECVQDMDHENMFWYRQDPGLGLRLIYFSYDVKMKEKGDIPEGYSVSREKKERFSLILESASTNQTSMYLCASSLPGLAGSSSYNEQFFGPGTRLTVL.

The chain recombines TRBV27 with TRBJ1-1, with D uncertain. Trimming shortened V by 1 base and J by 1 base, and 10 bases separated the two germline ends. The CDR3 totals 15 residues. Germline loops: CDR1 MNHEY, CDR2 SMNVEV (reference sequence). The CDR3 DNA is TGTGCCAGCAGTTTATTTGCAGCTGGGAACACTGAAGCTTTCTTT. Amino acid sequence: CASSLFAAGNTEAFF.

CDR3: CASSELAETNEQFF. The CDR3 DNA sequence: TGTGCCAGCTCCGAACTAGCGGAGACCAATGAGCAGTTCTTC. The V call is TRBV7-9, the J call TRBJ2-1; 8 nucleotides line up with TRBD2. V lost 8 bases, J lost 6 bases, and 9 bases stayed unmatched. Per the germline V gene, CDR1 is SEHNR and CDR2 is FQNEAQ (reference sequence). The CDR3 spans 14 residues.

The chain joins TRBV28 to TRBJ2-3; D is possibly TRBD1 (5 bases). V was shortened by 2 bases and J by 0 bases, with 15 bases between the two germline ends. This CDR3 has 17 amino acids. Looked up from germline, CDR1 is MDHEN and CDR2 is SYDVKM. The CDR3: CASSLHETEISTDTQYF. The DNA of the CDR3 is TGTGCCAGCAGTTTACACGAGACAGAAATTAGCACAGATACGCAGTATTTT.

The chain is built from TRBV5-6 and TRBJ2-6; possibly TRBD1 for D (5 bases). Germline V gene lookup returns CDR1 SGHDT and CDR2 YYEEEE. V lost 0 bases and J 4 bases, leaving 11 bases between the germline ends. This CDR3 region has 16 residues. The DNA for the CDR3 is TGTGCCAGCAGCTTGGATGGGGCGGCGGGGGCCAACGTCCTGACTTTC. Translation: CASSLDGAAGANVLTF.

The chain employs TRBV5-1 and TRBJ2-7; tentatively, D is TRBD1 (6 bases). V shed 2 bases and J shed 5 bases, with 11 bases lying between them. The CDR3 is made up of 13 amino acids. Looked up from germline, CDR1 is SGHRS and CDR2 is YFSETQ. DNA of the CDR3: TGCGCCAGCAGCTTAGGGGGAAATAACGAGCAGTACTTC. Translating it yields CASSLGGNNEQYF.

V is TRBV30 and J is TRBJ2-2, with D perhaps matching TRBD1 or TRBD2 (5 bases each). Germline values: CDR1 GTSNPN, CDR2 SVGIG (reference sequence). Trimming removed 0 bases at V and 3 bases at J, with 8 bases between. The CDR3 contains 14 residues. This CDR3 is CAWSVLGDTGELFF. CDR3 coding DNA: TGTGCCTGGAGTGTATTGGGGGACACCGGGGAGCTGTTTTTT.

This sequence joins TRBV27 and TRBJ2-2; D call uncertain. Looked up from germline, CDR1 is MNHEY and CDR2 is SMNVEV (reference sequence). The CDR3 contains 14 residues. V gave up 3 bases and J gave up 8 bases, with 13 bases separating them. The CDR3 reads CASSLEPGAGELFF. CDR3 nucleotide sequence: TGTGCCAGCAGTTTGGAGCCAGGAGCGGGGGAGCTGTTTTTT.

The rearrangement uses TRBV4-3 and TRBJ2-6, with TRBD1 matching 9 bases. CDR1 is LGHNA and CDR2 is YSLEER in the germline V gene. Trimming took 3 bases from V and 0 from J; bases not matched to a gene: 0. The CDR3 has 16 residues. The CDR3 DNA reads TGCGCCAGCAGCCAGACAGGGGGCTCTGGGGCCAACGTCCTGACTTTC. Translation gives CASSQTGGSGANVLTF.

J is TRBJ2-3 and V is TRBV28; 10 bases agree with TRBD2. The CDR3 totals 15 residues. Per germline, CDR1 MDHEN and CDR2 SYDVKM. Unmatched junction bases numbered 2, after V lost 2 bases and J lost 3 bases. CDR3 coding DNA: TGTGCCAGCAGTTTAACTAGCGGGACAACAGATACGCAGTATTTT. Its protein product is CASSLTSGTTDTQYF.

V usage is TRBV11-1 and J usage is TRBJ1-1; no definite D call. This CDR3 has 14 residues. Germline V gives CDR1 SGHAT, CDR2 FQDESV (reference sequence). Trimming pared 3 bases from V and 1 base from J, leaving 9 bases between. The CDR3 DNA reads TGTGCCAGCAGCTTCCTCCGCCCGAACACTGAAGCTTTCTTT. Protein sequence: CASSFLRPNTEAFF.

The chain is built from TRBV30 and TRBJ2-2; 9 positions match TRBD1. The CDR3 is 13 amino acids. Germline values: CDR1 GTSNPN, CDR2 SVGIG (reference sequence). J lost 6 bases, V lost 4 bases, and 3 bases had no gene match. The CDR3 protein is CAWTTGGPGELFF. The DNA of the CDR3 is TGTGCCTGGACTACAGGGGGCCCCGGGGAGCTGTTTTTT.

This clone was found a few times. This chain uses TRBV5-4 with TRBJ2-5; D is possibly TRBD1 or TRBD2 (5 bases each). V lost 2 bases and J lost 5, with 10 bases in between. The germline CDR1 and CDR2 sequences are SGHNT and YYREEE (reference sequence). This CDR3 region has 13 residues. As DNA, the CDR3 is TGTGCCAGCAGCTTTTGGGGGTGGGAGACCCAGTACTTC. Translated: CASSFWGWETQYF.

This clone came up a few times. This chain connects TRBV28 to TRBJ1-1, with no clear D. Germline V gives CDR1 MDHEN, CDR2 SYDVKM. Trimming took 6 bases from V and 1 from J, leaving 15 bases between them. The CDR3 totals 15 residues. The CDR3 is CASSNPNIGNTEAFF. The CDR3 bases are TGTGCCAGCAGCAATCCAAACATCGGGAACACTGAAGCTTTCTTT.

The CDR3 loop reads CASSPGVNTGELFF. In DNA form, the CDR3 reads TGTGCCAGCAGTCCAGGGGTGAACACCGGGGAGCTGTTTTTT. This rearrangement joins TRBV27 to TRBJ2-2; D is possibly TRBD1 (6 bases). The V and J ends lost 5 bases and 1 base respectively, with 8 bases between them. Germline CDR1 reads MNHEY; CDR2 reads SMNVEV (reference sequence). The CDR3 has 14 residues.

In nucleotides, the CDR3 is TGTGCCAGCAGTTTAGCGGGGACGAACTGGGAGCAGTTCTTC. It is translated as CASSLAGTNWEQFF. The chain has TRBV27 and TRBJ2-1; the D gene is possibly TRBD2 (6 bases). This CDR3 spans 14 amino acids. Germline loops: CDR1 MNHEY, CDR2 SMNVEV (reference sequence). V lost 2 bases and J lost 10, with 15 bases in between.

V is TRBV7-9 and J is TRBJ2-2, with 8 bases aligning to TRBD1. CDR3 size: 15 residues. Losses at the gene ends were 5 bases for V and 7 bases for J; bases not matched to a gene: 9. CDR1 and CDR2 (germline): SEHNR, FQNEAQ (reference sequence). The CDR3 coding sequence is TGTGCCAGCAGCCCGCGGACAGGGATTGACGGGGAGCTGTTTTTT. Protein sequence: CASSPRTGIDGELFF.

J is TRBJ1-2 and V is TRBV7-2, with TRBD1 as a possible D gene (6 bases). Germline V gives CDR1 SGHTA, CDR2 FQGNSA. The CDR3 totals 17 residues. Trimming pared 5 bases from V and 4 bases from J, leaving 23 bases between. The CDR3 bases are TGTGCCAGCAGCCCCCGATCGCCTACGGCAGGGGCCTATGGCTACACCTTC. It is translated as CASSPRSPTAGAYGYTF.

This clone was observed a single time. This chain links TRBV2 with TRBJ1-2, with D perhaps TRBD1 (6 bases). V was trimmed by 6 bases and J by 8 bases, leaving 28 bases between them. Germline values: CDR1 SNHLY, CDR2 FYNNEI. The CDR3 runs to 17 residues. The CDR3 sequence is CASSPFGVDGDNQGYTF. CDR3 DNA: TGTGCCAGCAGCCCATTTGGGGTTGATGGGGACAATCAAGGCTACACCTTC.

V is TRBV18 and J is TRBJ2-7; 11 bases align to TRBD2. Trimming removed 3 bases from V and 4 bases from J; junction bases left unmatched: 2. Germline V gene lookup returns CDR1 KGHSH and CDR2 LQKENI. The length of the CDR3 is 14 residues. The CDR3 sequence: CASSPGTSGYEQYF. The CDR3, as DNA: TGTGCCAGCTCACCCGGGACTAGCGGTTACGAGCAGTACTTC.

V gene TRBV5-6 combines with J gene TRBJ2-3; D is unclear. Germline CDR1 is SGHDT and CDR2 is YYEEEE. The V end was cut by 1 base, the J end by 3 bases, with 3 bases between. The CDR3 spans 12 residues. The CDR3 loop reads CASSLLTDTQYF. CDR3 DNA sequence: TGTGCCAGCAGCTTGTTAACAGATACGCAGTATTTT.

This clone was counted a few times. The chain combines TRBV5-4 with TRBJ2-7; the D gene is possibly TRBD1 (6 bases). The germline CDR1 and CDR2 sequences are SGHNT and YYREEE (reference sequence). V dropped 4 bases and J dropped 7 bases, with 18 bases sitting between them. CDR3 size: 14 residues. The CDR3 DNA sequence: TGTGCCAGCAGCGCGAACCAGGGGCAGAGGGAGCAGTACTTC. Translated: CASSANQGQREQYF.